Following are 24 T cell receptor beta chains from one sample sequenced in a study of cytomegalovirus exposure and HLA in healthy donors. The PCR employed 60 Vbeta primers together with 13 Jbeta primers. The protocol was immunoSEQ multiplex PCR, while the TCRdb copy is restricted to in-frame clones and leaves out a portion. Of about 190,000 clones listed, roughly 80% are singletons. The sequencing sample was made of PBMCs. The receptors originated from a woman aged 25 to 39 in good health and CMV-seropositive.

The chain carries TRBV19 and TRBJ2-1, with D possibly being TRBD2 (7 bases). The V gene lost 6 bases and the J gene lost 7 bases, with 22 bases spanning the gap. Germline CDR1 is LNHDA and CDR2 is SQIVND (reference sequence). CDR3 length equals 16 residues. DNA for the CDR3: TGTGCCAGTAGGCCGGGGGGCGGGAGTGTGAGAAATGAGCAGTTCTTC. Protein: CASRPGGGSVRNEQFF. Full variable domain (missing parts from reference TRBV19 and TRBJ2-1): DGGITQSPKYLFRKEGQNVTLSCEQNLNHDAMYWYRQDPGQGLRLIYYSQIVNDFQKGDIAEGYSVSREKKESFPLTVTSAQKNPTAFYLCASRPGGGSVRNEQFFGPGTRLTVL.

V and J are TRBV2 and TRBJ2-7; TRBD2 agrees at 7 bases. The germline gives CDR1 SNHLY, CDR2 FYNNEI. The CDR3 covers 15 residues. The trim removed 0 bases at V and 1 base at J, leaving 3 bases unmatched. In nucleotides, the CDR3 is TGTGCCAGCAGTGAAGCGTTTAGCGGGTCCTACGAGCAGTACTTC. Amino acids: CASSEAFSGSYEQYF.

The table lists this clone with a count of one. J is TRBJ1-5 and V is TRBV28; TRBD1 matches 7 bases. Germline values: CDR1 MDHEN, CDR2 SYDVKM. CDR3 length: 14 amino acids. V shed 7 bases and J 8 bases; nucleotides not matched to a gene: 11. The CDR3 bases are TGTGCCAGCAACCCGGACAGGATGGGAGAGCCCCAGCATTTT. Translated: CASNPDRMGEPQHF. Full variable domain (outside the CDR3, taken from reference TRBV28 and TRBJ1-5): DVKVTQSSRYLVKRTGEKVFLECVQDMDHENMFWYRQDPGLGLRLIYFSYDVKMKEKGDIPEGYSVSREKKERFSLILESASTNQTSMYLCASNPDRMGEPQHFGDGTRLSIL.

This clone was found a few times. The V call is TRBV7-6, the J call TRBJ2-7; D is possibly TRBD1 (6 bases). V shed 3 bases and J shed 1 base, with 10 bases lying between them. Germline CDR1 is SGHVS and CDR2 is FNYEAQ. The CDR3 runs to 14 residues. The CDR3 reads CASSLARGSYEQYF. For the CDR3, the DNA is TGTGCCAGCAGCTTGGCCAGGGGATCCTACGAGCAGTACTTC. Full variable domain (outside the CDR3, taken from reference TRBV7-6 and TRBJ2-7): GAGVSQSPRYKVTKRGQDVALRCDPISGHVSLYWYRQALGQGPEFLTYFNYEAQQDKSGLPNDRFSAERPEGSISTLTIQRTEQRDSAMYRCASSLARGSYEQYFGPGTRLTVT.

The gene calls are TRBV19 and TRBJ2-7; 10 bases agree with TRBD1. The V gene's germline CDR1 is LNHDA and CDR2 SQIVND (reference sequence). The CDR3 has 13 residues. J was trimmed by 5 bases and V by 9 bases; bases with no gene match: 7. The CDR3 nucleotides are TGTGCCAGACCGGGACAGGGGTTCCACGAGCAGTACTTC. As protein: CARPGQGFHEQYF.

This clone appeared a few times. The chain has TRBV27 and TRBJ2-7, with a weak D call TRBD1 (6 bases). The ends were cut back, 6 bases at V and 6 bases at J, with 15 bases in the middle. CDR3 size: 13 residues. Germline assignment: CDR1 MNHEY and CDR2 SMNVEV (reference sequence). This chain's CDR3 is CASRLQGSAEQYF. The CDR3, as DNA: TGTGCCAGCAGGTTGCAGGGGTCCGCCGAGCAGTACTTC.

The V and J genes are TRBV28 and TRBJ2-1; 11 bases match TRBD2. CDR1 is MDHEN, CDR2 SYDVKM, per germline. The V and J ends lost 7 bases and 8 bases, in that order; junction bases with no gene match: 10. CDR3 size: 15 residues. In nucleotides, the CDR3 is TGTGCCAGCATGATAGCGGGAGGGCCCTCCCATGAGCAGTTCTTC. This sequence encodes CASMIAGGPSHEQFF.

The chain links TRBV29-1 to TRBJ2-7, with 8 bases lining up with TRBD2. After removal of 5 bases from V and 3 bases from J, the junction contained 21 bases not matched to a gene. Per the germline V gene, CDR1 is SQVTM and CDR2 is ANQGSEA. This CDR3 is built from 18 residues. The CDR3 here is CSVYSRQEDGRAFYEQYF. In nucleotides, the CDR3 is TGCAGCGTTTATTCCAGACAGGAGGACGGGAGGGCCTTCTACGAGCAGTACTTC.

This clone came up once. The CDR3 region has the DNA TGTGCCAGCAGCGAGACCTGGGAGTCAGACTATGGCTACACCTTC. Amino acid sequence: CASSETWESDYGYTF. V usage is TRBV2 and J usage is TRBJ1-2, with unresolved D. Trimming removed 6 bases at V and 3 bases at J, with 17 bases between. This CDR3 spans 15 amino acids. Germline V lookup: CDR1 SNHLY, CDR2 FYNNEI.

Only a few counts were recorded for this clone. This chain uses TRBV7-2 with TRBJ1-6; D remains ambiguous. Looked up from germline, CDR1 is SGHTA and CDR2 is FQGNSA. This CDR3 has 16 amino acids. Trimming shortened V by 5 bases and J by 1 base, and 12 bases separated the two germline ends. CDR3 coding DNA: TGTGCCAGCAGCCGTGGCGGGGATTCCTATAATTCACCCCTCCACTTT. Translation: CASSRGGDSYNSPLHF.

The chain uses TRBV21-1 and TRBJ2-7; the listed D gene, TRBD2, was not tested against the DNA. TRBV21-1 is termed a pseudogene. CDR3 length: 16 amino acids. The CDR3 here is CASRGAGLAEPYEQYF. CDR3 bases: TGTGCCAGCAGGGGGGCCGGGCTAGCGGAACCTTACGAGCAGTACTTC.

The chain couples TRBV5-1 to TRBJ2-3; 12 nucleotides match TRBD1. This CDR3 is 16 amino acids long. Looked up from germline, CDR1 is SGHRS and CDR2 is YFSETQ. The J segment lost 3 bases and the V segment lost 0 bases, leaving 2 bases of the junction unmatched. The CDR3 region is CASSLGGQGATDTQYF. For the CDR3, the DNA is TGCGCCAGCAGCTTGGGGGGACAGGGGGCAACAGATACGCAGTATTTT.

This sequence joins TRBV27 and TRBJ2-3, with 9 nucleotides matching TRBD2. Germline assignment: CDR1 MNHEY and CDR2 SMNVEV (reference sequence). V shed 6 bases and J 0 bases; nucleotides not matched to a gene: 7. This CDR3 spans 16 amino acids. The CDR3 nucleotides read TGTGCCAGCAGACCTTTCCTAGCGGGGAGCACAGATACGCAGTATTTT. This sequence encodes CASRPFLAGSTDTQYF.

V usage is TRBV11-3 and J usage is TRBJ2-1; 9 nucleotides align to TRBD1. Germline CDR1 and CDR2: SGHNT and YENEEA. The ends lost 5 bases at V and 9 bases at J; junction bases unmatched: 11. This CDR3 spans 15 amino acids. As DNA, the CDR3 is TGTGCCAGCAGCCCACAGGGGGCCCTAAGTGGTGAGCAGTTCTTC. It is translated as CASSPQGALSGEQFF.

The chain has TRBV5-1 and TRBJ2-3; 9 bases align to TRBD2. With V trimmed by 1 base and J by 0 bases, 6 bases remained unmatched. CDR1 SGHRS and CDR2 YFSETQ come from the germline V gene. This CDR3 contains 17 residues. The CDR3 here is CASSLLAGSRSTDTQYF. CDR3 in DNA: TGCGCCAGCAGCTTGCTAGCGGGATCTAGAAGCACAGATACGCAGTATTTT. The full variable domain, with the rest looked up from reference TRBV5-1 and TRBJ2-3, is KAGVTQTPRYLIKTRGQQVTLSCSPISGHRSVSWYQQTPGQGLQFLFEYFSETQRNKGNFPGRFSGRQFSNSRSEMNVSTLELGDSALYLCASSLLAGSRSTDTQYFGPGTRLTVL.

The rearrangement uses TRBV9 and TRBJ2-1, with 8 bases aligning to TRBD1. J gave up 9 bases and V 5 bases, and 4 bases lay outside the gene matches. This CDR3 is 12 amino acids long. CDR1 and CDR2 (germline): SGDLS, YYNGEE. DNA for the CDR3: TGTGCCAGCAGGGGGACAGGCGGTGAGCAGTTCTTC. Translation: CASRGTGGEQFF.

Comment on this clone: Compared with germline, one end of the junction differs, possibly owing to a read error. The CDR3, as DNA: TGTGCCAGCGGGGGACTAGCGGGACCCGGGGGGCTGTTTTTT. The encoded protein is CASGGLAGPGGLFF. V usage is TRBV27 and J usage is TRBJ2-2, with 13 bases fitting TRBD2. This CDR3 is built from 14 residues. Germline V lookup: CDR1 MNHEY, CDR2 SMNVEV (reference sequence).

V is TRBV4-1 and J is TRBJ2-7; 9 nucleotides match TRBD2. Germline CDR1 is MGHRA and CDR2 is YSYEKL. CDR3 length equals 14 residues. V trimming: 4 bases; J trimming: 2 bases; junction bases outside the gene matches: 3. CDR3 bases: TGCGCCAGCAGCCTTAGCGGGGGTACCTACGAGCAGTACTTC. Translated: CASSLSGGTYEQYF.

This clone appeared once. The rearrangement uses TRBV29-1 and TRBJ2-5, with D maybe TRBD1 (6 bases). This CDR3 spans 13 amino acids. Germline values: CDR1 SQVTM, CDR2 ANQGSEA. The germline V and J ends were trimmed by 6 bases and 2 bases, with 13 bases remaining between them. CDR3 protein: CSVDRDTQETQYF. The CDR3 DNA is TGCAGCGTCGATCGGGACACTCAAGAGACCCAGTACTTC.

The rearrangement uses TRBV19 and TRBJ2-1; 10 bases match TRBD2. The germline V gene encodes CDR1 LNHDA and CDR2 SQIVND (reference sequence). V trimming: 2 bases; J trimming: 4 bases; junction bases outside the gene matches: 2. There are 15 residues in the CDR3. This chain's CDR3 is CASSILAGEYNEQFF. The CDR3 DNA reads as TGTGCCAGTAGTATACTAGCGGGAGAATACAATGAGCAGTTCTTC.

The chain uses TRBV7-9 and TRBJ1-3, with TRBD1 matching 8 bases. Losses at the gene ends were 2 bases for V and 2 bases for J; bases not matched to a gene: 2. CDR3 size: 15 residues. The germline V gene has CDR1 SEHNR and CDR2 FQNEAQ (reference sequence). The CDR3 coding sequence is TGTGCCAGCAGCTTACCAGGGGGCACTGGAAACACCATATATTTT. This translates into CASSLPGGTGNTIYF.

This clone was counted once. The chain employs TRBV5-4 and TRBJ2-3; 12 positions agree with TRBD2. The CDR3 has 16 residues. V trimming: 0 bases; J trimming: 3 bases; junction bases outside the gene matches: 2. The germline CDR1 and CDR2 sequences are SGHNT and YYREEE (reference sequence). Here the CDR3 reads CASSLGLAGATDTQYF. The CDR3 bases are TGTGCCAGCAGCTTGGGACTAGCGGGAGCGACAGATACGCAGTATTTT.

The chain has TRBV2 and TRBJ2-7, with TRBD1 matching 7 bases. The length of the CDR3 is 15 residues. CDR1 and CDR2 from the germline V gene are SNHLY and FYNNEI. With 4 bases clipped from V and 1 base from J, the junction kept 7 bases outside the gene matches. CDR3 sequence: CASSARQGTSYEQYF. CDR3 DNA sequence: TGTGCCAGCAGTGCAAGACAGGGAACGTCCTACGAGCAGTACTTC.

This chain links TRBV5-1 with TRBJ1-2; D is perhaps TRBD1 (6 bases). CDR1 is SGHRS and CDR2 is YFSETQ in the germline V gene. V dropped 0 bases and J dropped 8 bases, with 14 bases sitting between them. This CDR3 is 14 amino acids long. The CDR3 is CASSLGTGGLGYTF. DNA of the CDR3: TGCGCCAGCAGCTTGGGGACGGGGGGCCTCGGCTACACCTTC.